This TCR beta chain comes out of a study of T cell changes during pregnancy in multiple sclerosis. Sequencing was performed with immunoSEQ multiplex PCR; in TCRdb, only in-frame clones are kept and a portion is missing. The sample lists roughly 60,000 clones, roughly 87% occurring once. The germline CDR1 and CDR2 sequences are SEHNR and FQNEAQ (reference sequence). The CDR3 loop spans 14 amino acids. Germline trimming cut 7 bases from V and 5 bases from J; bases unmatched to any gene: 7. This clone is categorized as medium-sized. The chain employs TRBV7-9 and TRBJ2-7, with 11 nucleotides matching TRBD1. The sequence was obtained from a female donor in good health, enrolled as a control in a pregnancy study. The source material was peripheral blood, sampled in the second trimester of pregnancy. The CDR3 sequence is CASTPGTGGHEQYF. Written as DNA, the CDR3 is TGTGCCAGCACCCCCGGGACAGGGGGTCACGAGCAGTACTTC. Filled out from reference TRBV7-9 and TRBJ2-7, the complete variable domain reads DTGVSQNPRHKITKRGQNVTFRCDPISEHNRLYWYRQTLGQGPEFLTYFQNEAQLEKSRLLSDRFSAERPKGSFSTLEIQRTEQGDSAMYLCASTPGTGGHEQYFGPGTRLTVT.